Following are 4 T cell receptor beta chains from one sample sequenced in a study of T-cell reconstitution after alpha-beta-depleted transplantation in children. Preparation of the TCRbeta library was carried out with unique molecular identifiers. MiXCR, applied by TCRdb to the PCR reads, yields one record per CDR3 protein. The table records approximately 300,000 distinct CDR3 sequences, 10% of them present only once. The input for sequencing was PBMCs, taken before TCRalphabeta/CD19-depleted stem cell transplant. The receptors were sampled from a boy younger than two with acute myeloid leukemia, due to receive a stem cell transplant.

This clonotype was seen a handful of times. The chain links TRBV6-5 to TRBJ1-4, with D hard to call. Trimming stripped 3 bases from V and 7 bases from J, with 9 bases between. CDR3 size: 13 residues. CDR1 is MNHEY and CDR2 is SVGAGI in the germline V gene. In DNA, the CDR3 is TGTGCCAGCAGTTATCGGAGTTCTGAAAAACTGTTTTTT. Amino acid sequence: CASSYRSSEKLFF.

The sample holds many counts of this clonotype. This rearrangement joins TRBV5-1 to TRBJ2-1; 9 bases align to TRBD2. Unmatched junction bases numbered 7, after V lost 0 bases and J lost 6 bases. CDR3 length equals 16 residues. The germline CDR1 and CDR2 sequences are SGHRS and YFSETQ. This chain's CDR3 is CASSLVSGRFRNEQFF. CDR3 DNA: TGCGCCAGCAGCTTGGTTAGCGGGAGATTCCGCAATGAGCAGTTCTTC.

Many counts were recorded for this clonotype. The chain carries TRBV29-1 and TRBJ2-5, with a tentative D call TRBD2 (6 bases). Trimming pared 6 bases from V and 0 bases from J, leaving 11 bases between. This CDR3 is 13 amino acids long. The germline CDR1 and CDR2 sequences are SQVTM and ANQGSEA. CDR3 DNA sequence: TGCAGCGTCGGCGGGGCAGACCAAGAGACCCAGTACTTC. This translates into CSVGGADQETQYF.

The CDR3 is CSAETGTSYNEQFF. The CDR3 DNA is TGCAGTGCGGAAACCGGGACTAGCTACAATGAGCAGTTCTTC. The chain couples TRBV20-1 to TRBJ2-1, with 8 nucleotides matching TRBD2. CDR3 size: 14 residues. J was trimmed by 3 bases and V by 6 bases; bases with no gene match: 7. Germline CDR1 DFQATT, CDR2 SNEGSKA (reference sequence).